Listed below are T cell receptor beta chains from one sample, sequenced in a study of shared clonotypes between healthy human individuals. This table comes from immunoSEQ multiplex PCR, and its TCRdb copy is limited to in-frame clones, with some not included. Here the sample spans some 2 million clones, roughly 94% being singletons. Sequencing was done on a sample of naive CD4+ T cells sorted from blood. The receptors shown here come from a man aged 18 to 30 in good health. Both conserved end residues are part of each CDR3. The order of the fields is D gene, J gene, V gene, CDR3 DNA, CDR3 protein. The D gene is left open where the match is weak.

>-|TRBJ1-3|TRBV4-1
TGCGCCAGCAGCCAAGTTTCGTCGTTCGTTCTCTCTGGAAACACCATATATTTT
CASSQVSSFVLSGNTIYF
>-|TRBJ1-5|TRBV27
TGTGCCAGCAGTTCACGGACAGTAAGGAATCAGCCCCAGCATTTT
CASSSRTVRNQPQHF
>TRBD2|TRBJ2-2|TRBV10-3
TGTGCCATCAGTGATTTAGCGGGGGGCACCGGGGAGCTGTTTTTT
CAISDLAGGTGELFF
>-|TRBJ1-3|TRBV7-2
TGTGCCAGCAGCTTAGGGCCGAGCTCTGGAAACACCATATATTTT
CASSLGPSSGNTIYF
>TRBD1|TRBJ2-2|TRBV6-1
TGTGCCAGCAGTGCCTGGACAGGGGGCAATGCGGAGCTGTTTTTT
CASSAWTGGNAELFF
>-|TRBJ2-7|TRBV5-6
TGTGCCAGCAGCTTGAATTCCCTAAACGAGCAGTACTTC
CASSLNSLNEQYF
>TRBD1|TRBJ2-5|TRBV5-4
TGTGCCAGCAGCCTCCCGACAGGGGGAATAGAGACCCAGTACTTC
CASSLPTGGIETQYF
>TRBD1|TRBJ1-6|TRBV19
TGTGCCAGTAGACCGCCGGGACAGGGTAATTCACCCCTCCACTTT
CASRPPGQGNSPLHF
>TRBD1|TRBJ1-1|TRBV10-3
TGTGCCATCAGCGGACAGGGGGCGGTCACTGAAGCTTTCTTT
CAISGQGAVTEAFF
>-|TRBJ2-5|TRBV6-5
TGTGCCAGCAGACGTGGCTTACAAGAGACCCAGTACTTC
CASRRGLQETQYF